Described below is a single T cell receptor beta chain sequence and its context. Its specificity is not known. Extracted RNA was reverse transcribed, and the resulting cDNA served as sequencing template. Sequencing used immunoSEQ multiplex PCR; TCRdb keeps in-frame clones, though not all of them. Of roughly 180,000 clones detected, 50% to 60% appear once; the ten largest clones hold about 3.5%. Treatment described: oral pan-JAK inhibitor, 5-10 mg twice daily. The researchers isolated CD4+ and CD8+ T cells from PBMCs by sorting. The data are from a study of CD8+ T cells in alopecia areata. Study-level findings and limits: Lesional scalp displayed greater clonality than normal scalp, most notably in alopecia totalis/universalis.

The CDR3 covers 12 residues. V was trimmed by 0 bases and J by 6 bases, leaving 4 bases between them. Germline loops: CDR1 SGHNT, CDR2 YYREEE (reference sequence). This chain joins TRBV5-4 and TRBJ1-5; unclear D gene. The TCR was taken from a human donor with alopecia areata. The material sequenced was CD4+ T cells sorted from blood, taken at week 4, from a patient treated with tofacitinib. In nucleotides, the CDR3 is TGTGCCAGCAGCTTGGCGGGTCAGCCCCAGCATTTT. Encoded protein: CASSLAGQPQHF.